This is a list of T cell receptor beta chains from one sample in a study of cytomegalovirus exposure and HLA in healthy donors. Assay: immunoSEQ multiplex PCR; the TCRdb copy retains only in-frame clones and omits some. The sample has over 200,000 clones, roughly 80% seen once; the top ten hold less than 4.5%. The specimen was PBMCs. The receptors originated from a male donor in good health and CMV-seronegative. Each CDR3 is given with its conserved first and last residue. The D gene is left open where the match is weak. Clone size is not always given. Where it is, it says once, few, many or a class for expanded clones.

size	V	J	D	CDR3	DNA
few	TRBV5-6	TRBJ2-1	-	CASSLKAGEDEQFF	TGTGCCAGCAGCTTGAAGGCAGGGGAAGATGAGCAGTTCTTC
few	TRBV6-1	TRBJ2-7	TRBD2	CASSEAPLGLAPNYEQYF	TGTGCCAGCAGTGAAGCACCCCTGGGACTAGCGCCTAACTACGAGCAGTACTTC
-	TRBV27	TRBJ2-7	TRBD2	CASSLSITGGEAEQYF	TGTGCCAGCAGTTTATCGATAACGGGGGGTGAAGCGGAGCAGTACTTC
-	TRBV12-5	TRBJ1-3	-	CARERPSGNTIYF	TGTGCTAGAGAGCGACCCTCTGGAAACACCATATATTTT
-	TRBV19	TRBJ1-5	TRBD1	CATTAGGYNNQPQHF	TGTGCCACCACTGCAGGGGGATATAACAATCAGCCCCAGCATTTT
-	TRBV6-1	TRBJ1-5	-	CASSINSNQPQHF	TGTGCCAGCAGTATTAATAGCAATCAGCCCCAGCATTTT
-	TRBV10-3	TRBJ1-3	TRBD1	CAISDPRTGRTSGNTIYF	TGTGCCATCAGTGACCCAAGGACAGGTAGAACCTCTGGAAACACCATATATTTT
-	TRBV7-3	TRBJ2-3	TRBD2	CASSPGTSGADTQYF	TGTGCCAGCAGTCCCGGGACTAGCGGGGCAGATACGCAGTATTTT
-	TRBV28	TRBJ2-1	TRBD2	CASSLFGLAVNEQFF	TGTGCCAGCAGTTTATTCGGGCTAGCGGTTAATGAGCAGTTCTTC
-	TRBV28	TRBJ1-5	TRBD1	CATAPGGVTDQPQHF	TGTGCCACAGCCCCAGGGGGAGTAACGGATCAGCCCCAGCATTTT
-	TRBV9	TRBJ2-5	TRBD2	CASSVAGGVETQYF	TGTGCCAGCAGCGTAGCGGGAGGAGTGGAGACCCAGTACTTC
-	TRBV10-2	TRBJ2-2	-	CASSDQGWAGELFF	TGCGCCAGCAGTGACCAGGGGTGGGCCGGGGAGCTGTTTTTT
once	TRBV5-1	TRBJ2-2	TRBD2	CASNSGRGTGELFF	TGCGCCAGCAACAGCGGGAGGGGGACCGGGGAGCTGTTTTTT
-	TRBV5-1	TRBJ2-1	TRBD1	CASSALRDRGYNEQFF	TGCGCCAGCAGCGCGCTCCGGGACAGGGGTTACAATGAGCAGTTCTTC
-	TRBV6-6	TRBJ2-1	TRBD2	CASSYGGTSGNEQFF	TGTGCCAGCAGTTACGGGGGGACTAGCGGCAATGAGCAGTTCTTC
-	TRBV6-1	TRBJ2-7	-	CASNLQLWSDYEQYF	TGTGCCAGCAACTTACAGCTCTGGTCGGACTACGAGCAGTACTTC
-	TRBV5-1	TRBJ2-3	TRBD1	CASSLELQGAWTDTQYF	TGCGCCAGCAGCTTGGAACTACAGGGGGCTTGGACAGATACGCAGTATTTT
few	TRBV6-5	TRBJ1-3	-	CASSYEGPGNTIYF	TGTGCCAGCAGTTACGAGGGTCCGGGAAACACCATATATTTT
-	TRBV29-1	TRBJ1-5	-	CSVAGVGSNQPQHF	TGCAGCGTTGCGGGGGTGGGGAGCAATCAGCCCCAGCATTTT
-	TRBV4-1	TRBJ2-7	-	CASSHQGSSYEQYF	TGCGCCAGCAGCCACCAGGGGAGCTCCTACGAGCAGTACTTC
once	TRBV7-9	TRBJ2-1	TRBD2	CASSFAPLAGGTYNEQFF	TGTGCCAGCAGCTTCGCCCCCCTAGCGGGAGGGACCTACAATGAGCAGTTCTTC
-	TRBV5-4	TRBJ2-2	-	CASSFEGSTGELFF	TGTGCCAGCAGCTTCGAGGGAAGCACCGGGGAGCTGTTTTTT
few	TRBV18	TRBJ1-3	-	CASSPSGRNTIYF	TGTGCCAGCTCACCGTCAGGGCGAAACACCATATATTTT
-	TRBV5-1	TRBJ2-2	-	CASSLEGTQAANTGELFF	TGCGCCAGCAGCTTGGAGGGGACACAAGCCGCGAACACCGGGGAGCTGTTTTTT
-	TRBV6-1	TRBJ1-2	TRBD1	CASRGQVENYGYTF	TGTGCCAGCAGAGGACAGGTAGAGAACTATGGCTACACCTTC
once	TRBV6-6	TRBJ2-7	TRBD1	CASSARDRGAYEQYF	TGTGCCAGCAGTGCCAGGGACAGGGGTGCCTACGAGCAGTACTTC
-	TRBV7-6	TRBJ2-7	TRBD2	CASSRGTSGAYYEQYF	TGTGCCAGCAGCCGAGGGACTAGCGGAGCCTACTACGAGCAGTACTTC
-	TRBV11-2	TRBJ2-7	TRBD1	CASSLTTGREQYF	TGTGCCAGCAGCTTAACGACAGGGCGCGAGCAGTACTTC
-	TRBV5-1	TRBJ2-1	TRBD2	CASSLGTSGKRLQFF	TGCGCCAGCAGCCTAGGGACTAGCGGGAAGAGGTTGCAGTTCTTC
-	TRBV5-1	TRBJ2-3	-	CASSLDSDTQYF	TGCGCCAGCAGCCTCGACTCAGATACGCAGTATTTT
-	TRBV6-1	TRBJ1-5	-	CASSDQGWGNQPQHF	TGTGCCAGCAGTGATCAGGGCTGGGGCAATCAGCCCCAGCATTTT